This T cell receptor (beta chain) is from a study of blood T cell repertoires in COVID-19. Profiled with immunoSEQ multiplex PCR; TCRdb holds only in-frame clones, not every one. The table lists about 350,000 clones, over 75% of them singletons, with 3% in the top ten. The V end lost 2 bases, the J end lost 3 bases, and 12 bases lay between the germline ends. Germline-derived CDR1 and CDR2 are SGHTS and YDEGEE. The length of the CDR3 is 14 residues. Participants were aged 18 to 89 years from 20 to 30 US areas. Which cohort a participant joined came from the clinical history participants gave. Sequenced sample: PBMCs or T cells enriched from blood (not recorded which). The V call is TRBV5-8, the J call TRBJ2-7; D is perhaps TRBD2 (7 bases). The TCR sequence derives from a woman aged 25 to 39 who had recovered from COVID-19. DNA of the CDR3: TGTGCCAGCAGCTTAGGGGGGGAACTCTACGAGCAGTACTTC. Protein sequence: CASSLGGELYEQYF.